A selection of T cell receptor beta chains follows, all from one sample in a study of T cells in Graves' hyperthyroidism and ophthalmopathy. TCRdb analysed the multiplex PCR reads with MiXCR anew, one entry per CDR3 protein. The sample comprises about 690,000 distinct CDR3 sequences, about 18% of which are singletons, and around 16% rests with the top ten. Sequenced: blood. Receptor source: a man over 45 with Graves' hyperthyroidism. The CDR3 runs from the conserved cysteine through the conserved F or W.

TRBJ2-1,TRBV9,CASSVGREGRGEQFF
TRBJ2-7,TRBV30,CAWSVNTGYEQYF
TRBJ2-7,TRBV5-5,CASRGQEDEQYF
TRBJ1-2,TRBV2,CASSQEGVVKGYTF
TRBJ1-2,TRBV6-2/TRBV6-3,CASIQGNYGYTF
TRBJ2-3,TRBV29-1,CSALRGRTDTQYF
TRBJ2-5,TRBV25-1,CASSGTRQIPEETQYF
TRBJ2-1,TRBV12-3/TRBV12-4,CASSHKSSGTYNEQFF
TRBJ2-2,TRBV11-2,CASSQDRVEAGELFF
TRBJ2-1,TRBV6-2/TRBV6-3,CASSYSGLAAYNEQFF
TRBJ1-5,TRBV6-1,CASSSLRGGVSSNQPQHF
TRBJ2-3,TRBV5-8,CASSLVQLTDTQYF
TRBJ1-2,TRBV29-1,CSVVLMDRRLIGYTF
TRBJ1-1,TRBV25-1,CASTFGGEAFF
TRBJ2-5,TRBV25-1,CASSEYMAETQYF
TRBJ1-1,TRBV30,CACQEGHMNTEAFF
TRBJ2-7,TRBV27,CASRLDTGGSYEQYF
TRBJ2-3,TRBV19,CASSMRTGGQDTQYF
TRBJ1-4,TRBV10-3,CAIRAGTGGLATNEKPFF
TRBJ2-3,TRBV20-1,CSAQIPRSTKEDTQYF
TRBJ2-5,TRBV24-1,CATSDLLREQETQYF
TRBJ2-1,TRBV2,CASSVERPYNEQFF
TRBJ2-1,TRBV11-2,CASTLIPYSYNEQFF
TRBJ1-2,TRBV5-5,CASSSHTGRNYGYTF
TRBJ2-5,TRBV14,CASSQGFSAGGETQYF
TRBJ1-1,TRBV10-2,CASSENSGPEAFF
TRBJ1-1,TRBV4-1,CASSPGQGARLTEAFF
TRBJ2-1,TRBV9,CASSVGVARSYNEQFF
TRBJ2-1,TRBV13,CASSLMGGPSFDEQFF
TRBJ2-2,TRBV2,CASTERAGQGGELFF
TRBJ2-2,TRBV9,CASSGRQGTNTGELFF
TRBJ2-2,TRBV12-3/TRBV12-4,CASSGLTGWGLGTGELFF
TRBJ2-2,TRBV5-6,CASSFGRSPNTGELSF
TRBJ2-7,TRBV27,CASSFADPRPYEQYF
TRBJ1-1,TRBV15,CATSRVGGRDTEAFF
TRBJ1-1,TRBV25-1,CASSGGPQKAFF
TRBJ2-1,TRBV6-2/TRBV6-3,CASKTSGVRVDEQFF
TRBJ2-3,TRBV28,CASISPLETFSTDTQYF
TRBJ2-7,TRBV12-3/TRBV12-4,CASSPVAGAYEQYF
TRBJ2-3,TRBV18,CASSPRGLADTQYF
TRBJ1-1,TRBV5-5,CASSWKPTETEAFF
TRBJ2-5,TRBV7-8,CASNLRSLAGGETQYF
TRBJ2-1,TRBV12-5,CASGFGLLNEQFF
TRBJ2-7,TRBV29-1,CSVGPESYEQYF
TRBJ2-1,TRBV28,CASSSAVHEQFF
TRBJ1-6,TRBV19,CASSPSIVTGESPLHF
TRBJ2-1,TRBV27,CASGSLREEQFF
TRBJ2-7,TRBV9,CASSVGATQHYEQYF
TRBJ2-3,TRBV7-2,CASSLGSGPSTDTQYF
TRBJ2-5,TRBV12-3/TRBV12-4,CASSPDYRGRETQYF
TRBJ1-1,TRBV20-1,CSATGGKNTEAFF
TRBJ2-1,TRBV24-1,CATSEPSGRAGDNEQFF
TRBJ1-1,TRBV3-1,CASSEGQLEAFF
TRBJ2-7,TRBV28,CASKEEGGGHEQYF
TRBJ2-7,TRBV12-3/TRBV12-4,CASSSGPPTSIYEQCF
TRBJ2-1,TRBV5-1,CASSLGGTSGGREQFF
TRBJ2-3,TRBV11-2,CASSSASGTDTQYF
TRBJ2-3,TRBV20-1,CSARPLRLSTDTQYF
TRBJ2-4,TRBV19,CASSGGGRAPSKNIQYF